Detailed here is one T cell receptor beta chain. Its cognate antigen is unknown. The data originate from a study of cytomegalovirus exposure and HLA in healthy donors. Study information: About 83 million unique TCRs from HLA-typed donors made up an early data release.

The PCR made use of 60 Vbeta and 13 Jbeta primers. Profiling relied on immunoSEQ multiplex PCR, and the TCRdb table lists in-frame clones only, not all of them. Of around 140,000 clones listed, around 77% are singletons. Germline V gives CDR1 MNHEY, CDR2 SVGAGI. The CDR3 length is 15 residues. Between the trimmed V and J ends, which lost 7 bases and 0 bases, there was a span of 16 bases. Study findings and constraints: Researchers catalogued approximately 160 TCR beta chains as cytomegalovirus-associated.

The sequenced sample consisted of PBMCs. The V and J genes are TRBV6-5 and TRBJ2-7; D is perhaps TRBD2 (5 bases). The TCR was taken from a woman in her sixties in good health and CMV-seronegative. CDR3 coding DNA: TGTGCCAGCACCGACCCGAGGGCAGACTCCTACGAGCAGTACTTC. Its protein product is CASTDPRADSYEQYF.